These 15 T cell receptor beta chains were sequenced from one sample in a study of sequential checkpoint blockade in melanoma. Produced via immunoSEQ multiplex PCR; TCRdb's table is partial and in-frame only. The sample shows about 37,000 clones, 30% to 40% of them seen only once. As for treatment: randomized to nivolumab then ipilimumab (arm A) or the reverse (arm B). The sequencing here drew on tumor tissue (inferred from file names), taken from a patient given nivolumab and ipilimumab in sequence. These receptors all stem from a human donor with melanoma.

V and J are TRBV18 and TRBJ1-1; TRBD1 might be the D (5 bases). The CDR3 consists of 17 residues. Trimming shortened V by 1 base and J by 1 base, and 16 bases separated the two germline ends. The germline CDR1 and CDR2 sequences are KGHSH and LQKENI. The CDR3 loop reads CASSPRLSTGSNTEAFF. The CDR3 nucleotides are TGTGCCAGCTCACCACGTTTAAGTACAGGATCGAACACTGAAGCTTTCTTT.

The chain joins TRBV18 to TRBJ1-4; no clear D gene. V was pared by 0 bases and J by 0 bases, with 11 bases between. Germline V lookup: CDR1 KGHSH, CDR2 LQKENI. This CDR3 is built from 17 residues. The CDR3 protein is CASSPPGRKATNEKLFF. The CDR3 DNA is TGTGCCAGCTCACCACCGGGAAGAAAAGCAACTAATGAAAAACTGTTTTTT. The entire variable domain, with the rest obtained from reference TRBV18 and TRBJ1-4, is as follows: NAGVMQNPRHLVRRRGQEARLRCSPMKGHSHVYWYRQLPEEGLKFMVYLQKENIIDESGMPKERFSAEFPKEGPSILRIQQVVRGDSAAYFCASSPPGRKATNEKLFFGSGTQLSVL.

The genes are TRBV11-3 and TRBJ2-3; 9 bases map to TRBD2. Germline V gene data show CDR1 as SGHNT and CDR2 as YENEEA. This CDR3 has 17 residues. V lost 2 bases and J lost 1; bases outside the gene matches: 7. CDR3 in DNA: TGTGCCAGCAGCTTATGGCTAGCGGGACCGGGCACAGATACGCAGTATTTT. This encodes CASSLWLAGPGTDTQYF. The whole variable domain, remainder taken from reference TRBV11-3 and TRBJ2-3, is EAGVVQSPRYKIIEKKQPVAFWCNPISGHNTLYWYLQNLGQGPELLIRYENEEAVDDSQLPKDRFSAERLKGVDSTLKIQPAELGDSAVYLCASSLWLAGPGTDTQYFGPGTRLTVL.

This chain connects TRBV11-3 to TRBJ2-7; a possible D gene is TRBD1 (6 bases). Germline assignment: CDR1 SGHNT and CDR2 YENEEA. Trimming took off 0 bases at V and 2 bases at J, with 11 bases between the two ends. The CDR3 loop spans 15 amino acids. The DNA of the CDR3 is TGTGCCAGCAGCTTAGAGGGGTCAGGGGCCTACGAGCAGTACTTC. Translating gives CASSLEGSGAYEQYF.

The gene calls are TRBV19 and TRBJ1-2, with a possible D match to TRBD1 (5 bases). Germline CDR1 and CDR2: LNHDA and SQIVND (reference sequence). The CDR3 length is 15 residues. Trimming cost V 4 bases and J 6 bases, with 18 bases left between them. The chain's CDR3 is CASSTEGTFGDGYTF. CDR3 bases: TGTGCCAGTAGTACGGAAGGGACCTTTGGGGATGGCTACACCTTC.

This clone was seen only a few times. V usage is TRBV15 and J usage is TRBJ1-4, with D possibly TRBD1 on 6 matching bases. Germline V lookup: CDR1 LNHNV, CDR2 YYDKDF (reference sequence). The CDR3 sequence is 15 residues long. Trimming cost V 1 base and J 8 bases, with 14 bases left between them. The CDR3 DNA sequence: TGTGCCACCAGCAGAGCGGGGGCCGGGGAAGAAAAACTGTTTTTT. Encoded protein: CATSRAGAGEEKLFF.

V and J are TRBV5-1 and TRBJ2-5, with 7 bases matching TRBD1. Per the germline V gene, CDR1 is SGHRS and CDR2 is YFSETQ. The CDR3 contains 15 residues. The V segment lost 1 base and the J segment 4 bases; nucleotides outside the gene matches: 7. In nucleotides, the CDR3 is TGCGCCAGCAGCTTGACGACAGGGCCCGGAGAGACCCAGTACTTC. Encoded protein: CASSLTTGPGETQYF.

This rearrangement joins TRBV19 to TRBJ1-1, with 8 bases that match TRBD1. This CDR3 comprises 16 residues. Germline V gene lookup returns CDR1 LNHDA and CDR2 SQIVND (reference sequence). V lost 3 bases, J lost 3 bases, and 9 bases stayed unmatched. DNA for the CDR3: TGTGCCAGTAGTATCTTTGGCCAGGGGGCAGACACTGAAGCTTTCTTT. Its translation is CASSIFGQGADTEAFF.

This clone was observed a few times. The genes are TRBV9 and TRBJ1-6, with a weak D call TRBD1 (5 bases). Looked up from germline, CDR1 is SGDLS and CDR2 is YYNGEE. The germline V and J ends were trimmed by 5 bases and 7 bases, with 13 bases remaining between them. CDR3 length: 14 residues. CDR3 amino acids: CASSGGMENSPLHF. CDR3 sequence (DNA): TGTGCCAGCAGTGGGGGGATGGAGAATTCACCCCTCCACTTT.

This rearrangement joins TRBV6-8 to TRBJ2-3; perhaps TRBD2 as D (5 bases). Germline V gene lookup returns CDR1 MNHGY and CDR2 SAAAGT. V lost 8 bases and J 3 bases, leaving 15 bases between the germline ends. The CDR3 sequence is 14 residues long. CDR3 nucleotide sequence: TGTGCCAGCTGTCCCTGGCCGGGGACAGATACGCAGTATTTT. It specifies CASCPWPGTDTQYF.

The gene calls are TRBV28 and TRBJ1-2; D perhaps matches TRBD1 (6 bases). With 6 bases removed from V and 7 bases from J, the gap between germline ends came to 18 bases. Germline V lookup: CDR1 MDHEN, CDR2 SYDVKM. The CDR3 is 14 residues long. CDR3 residues: CASRIRGASVGYTF. The CDR3, as DNA: TGTGCCAGCAGAATCAGGGGTGCCAGCGTTGGCTACACCTTC.

This clone was seen only once. The V and J genes are TRBV19 and TRBJ1-4; 7 bases are shared with TRBD1. Trimming took 5 bases from V and 7 from J; bases not matched to a gene: 10. The CDR3 is 15 residues long. Germline V gene sequence: CDR1 LNHDA, CDR2 SQIVND (reference sequence). In DNA, the CDR3 is TGTGCCAGTAGTCCCCGGGACAGCTTACTTGAAAAACTGTTTTTT. Residues: CASSPRDSLLEKLFF.

The chain couples TRBV11-3 to TRBJ2-3; 9 bases agree with TRBD2. The V and J ends lost 4 bases and 3 bases, in that order; junction bases with no gene match: 8. The CDR3 has 16 amino acids. The germline CDR1 and CDR2 sequences are SGHNT and YENEEA. CDR3 residues: CASSSLAGTLTDTQYF. CDR3 in DNA: TGTGCCAGCAGCTCCCTAGCGGGAACGTTGACAGATACGCAGTATTTT.

The rearrangement joins TRBV18 to TRBJ1-1; D not certain. Looked up from germline, CDR1 is KGHSH and CDR2 is LQKENI. This CDR3 is built from 13 residues. Trimming cost V 5 bases and J 0 bases, with 7 bases left between them. Here the CDR3 DNA reads TGTGCCAGCTCAGCTAGGGTGAACACTGAAGCTTTCTTT. Translated, it gives CASSARVNTEAFF.

By proportion, this clone is medium-sized (0.01 to 0.1%). The chain has TRBV18 and TRBJ1-4, with 10 bases aligning to TRBD1. The CDR3 totals 14 residues. J was trimmed by 6 bases and V by 4 bases; bases with no gene match: 2. Germline-derived CDR1 and CDR2 are KGHSH and LQKENI. CDR3 sequence (DNA): TGTGCCAGCTCACGGACAGGGGGAGATGAAAAACTGTTTTTT. The encoded protein is CASSRTGGDEKLFF.